The 26 T cell receptor beta chains below come from one sample, sequenced in a study of Tregs in tolerant kidney transplant recipients. The method was immunoSEQ multiplex PCR; TCRdb's version includes in-frame clones alone and lacks a portion of them. This table holds approximately 2,000 clones, roughly 52% found once. No cognate antigen is known for these TCRs. The sequenced sample was Tregs from blood cultured with allogeneic cells. Source of these receptors: a human donor in good health.

This clone was picked up a small number of times. This chain uses TRBV20-1 with TRBJ2-7; tentatively, D is TRBD2 (5 bases). V was shortened by 6 bases and J by 7 bases, with 13 bases between the two germline ends. Germline V gene sequence: CDR1 DFQATT, CDR2 SNEGSKA (reference sequence). The CDR3 is made up of 11 amino acids. The CDR3 nucleotides read TGCAGTGCCACCGAGCGGAGGGAGCAGTACTTC. Translating gives CSATERREQYF.

V gene TRBV19 combines with J gene TRBJ2-6; D could derive from TRBD1 or TRBD2 (5 bases each). The CDR3 contains 18 residues. The V end lost 4 bases, the J end lost 0 bases, and 16 bases lay between the germline ends. Germline V gives CDR1 LNHDA, CDR2 SQIVND (reference sequence). CDR3 nucleotides: TGTGCCAGTAGTACGACCGGGGCTTTATTCTCTGGGGCCAACGTCCTGACTTTC. Its translation is CASSTTGALFSGANVLTF.

This clone was counted only a few times. This chain uses TRBV7-2 with TRBJ2-3; 8 nucleotides align to TRBD2. The CDR3 contains 13 residues. Germline lookup yields CDR1 SGHTA and CDR2 FQGNSA. The J segment lost 8 bases and the V segment lost 5 bases, leaving 6 bases of the junction unmatched. The CDR3 reads CASSRAGGITQYF. As DNA, the CDR3 is TGTGCCAGCAGCAGGGCGGGGGGAATTACGCAGTATTTT.

By share, this clone counts as medium-sized. The V call is TRBV5-1, the J call TRBJ2-5; 9 bases align to TRBD2. V dropped 5 bases and J dropped 5; count of bases not matched to a gene: 10. The CDR3 extends over 15 amino acids. Per the germline V gene, CDR1 is SGHRS and CDR2 is YFSETQ. CDR3 nucleotide sequence: TGCGCCAGCAGTTACCGTGGACTAGCGATCGAGACCCAGTACTTC. It specifies CASSYRGLAIETQYF.

This clone was seen only a few times. The V and J genes are TRBV7-9 and TRBJ1-3, with 8 positions matching TRBD1. Trimming cost V 6 bases and J 2 bases; bases outside gene matches: 3. Germline CDR1 reads SEHNR; CDR2 reads FQNEAQ (reference sequence). This CDR3 is 14 amino acids long. The CDR3 DNA sequence: TGTGCCAGCAGAGACAGGGGCGCTGGAAACACCATATATTTT. Residues: CASRDRGAGNTIYF.

The rearrangement uses TRBV15 and TRBJ2-2, with no clear D. Germline V gives CDR1 LNHNV, CDR2 YYDKDF (reference sequence). Trimming removed 0 bases at V and 6 bases at J, with 17 bases between. The CDR3 loop spans 17 amino acids. This CDR3 reads CATSRDRIDRRAGELFF. The CDR3 DNA sequence: TGTGCCACCAGCAGAGACCGGATTGACCGCAGAGCCGGGGAGCTGTTTTTT.

The CDR3 reads CSVKNPGGETQYF. The CDR3 coding sequence is TGCAGCGTAAAGAACCCGGGAGGGGAGACCCAGTACTTC. The chain has TRBV29-1 and TRBJ2-5, with TRBD2 matching over 8 bases. The CDR3 sequence is 13 residues long. Germline values: CDR1 SQVTM, CDR2 ANQGSEA. V dropped 6 bases and J dropped 5; count of bases not matched to a gene: 8.

This clone was observed a single time. The V call is TRBV18, the J call TRBJ2-5; D ambiguous. The V and J ends lost 3 bases and 3 bases respectively, with 5 bases between them. The CDR3 totals 12 residues. Germline CDR1 reads KGHSH; CDR2 reads LQKENI. The CDR3 DNA is TGTGCCAGCTCACCTAGTAAAGAGACCCAGTACTTC. It yields the protein CASSPSKETQYF.

This clone was seen only a few times. The chain combines TRBV18 with TRBJ1-6, with D tentatively TRBD1 (5 bases). Germline values: CDR1 KGHSH, CDR2 LQKENI. With 2 bases removed from V and 9 bases from J, the gap between germline ends came to 14 bases. The CDR3 length is 15 residues. CDR3 sequence: CASSPVAGSSSPLHF. Written as DNA, the CDR3 is TGTGCCAGCTCACCAGTTGCAGGGTCTAGTTCACCCCTCCACTTT.

This clone was detected only a few times. The chain combines TRBV30 with TRBJ1-6, with D possibly being TRBD1 (5 bases). Germline CDR1 is GTSNPN and CDR2 is SVGIG (reference sequence). The length of the CDR3 is 14 residues. The V and J ends lost 0 bases and 10 bases respectively, with 13 bases between them. CDR3 nucleotides: TGTGCCTGGAGTGTAGCGGGGGGAAGATCACCCCTCCACTTT. Protein: CAWSVAGGRSPLHF. Full variable domain (remainder filled in from reference TRBV30 and TRBJ1-6): SQTIHQWPATLVQPVGSPLSLECTVEGTSNPNLYWYRQAAGRGLQLLFYSVGIGQISSEVPQNLSASRPQDRQFILSSKKLLLSDSGFYLCAWSVAGGRSPLHFGNGTRLTVT.

This clone was seen once. The chain recombines TRBV14 with TRBJ2-1; 7 bases fit TRBD2. CDR3 length: 16 residues. With 3 bases clipped from V and 0 bases from J, the junction kept 5 bases outside the gene matches. Looked up from germline, CDR1 is SGHDN and CDR2 is FVKESK. CDR3 protein: CASSQLGGSSYNEQFF. Here the CDR3 DNA reads TGTGCCAGCAGCCAGTTGGGCGGGAGCTCCTACAATGAGCAGTTCTTC.

The CDR3 here is CASQLAGVADTQYF. CDR3 DNA: TGTGCCAGCCAACTAGCGGGGGTGGCAGATACGCAGTATTTT. The chain combines TRBV2 with TRBJ2-3, with 11 bases fitting TRBD2. Germline CDR1 reads SNHLY; CDR2 reads FYNNEI. V was pared by 8 bases and J by 4 bases, with 5 bases of the junction left unmatched. This CDR3 is 14 amino acids long.

With regard to this clone: This likely traces to a read error, being one base from a far larger clone. The V and J genes are TRBV5-4 and TRBJ2-3; TRBD2 matches 9 bases. V lost 2 bases to trimming and J lost 4 bases; unmatched junction nucleotides: 11. Germline-derived CDR1 and CDR2 are SGHNT and YYREEE (reference sequence). The CDR3 runs 17 residues. The CDR3 bases are TGTGCCAGCAGCTTATTAACTCGCGGGGGGGGGCCAGATACGCAGTATTTT. As protein: CASSLLTRGGGPDTQYF.

In its sample, this clone was seen a few times. V gene TRBV20-1 combines with J gene TRBJ2-5; 7 positions match TRBD2. Germline assignment: CDR1 DFQATT and CDR2 SNEGSKA (reference sequence). This CDR3 contains 11 residues. V gave up 8 bases and J gave up 3 bases; unmatched junction bases: 3. CDR3 sequence: CSFGLEETQYF. CDR3 bases: TGCAGTTTTGGACTAGAAGAGACCCAGTACTTC.

The chain links TRBV7-1 to TRBJ2-1; D is uncertain. TRBV7-1 is assigned to the ORF class and has an uncertain function. The CDR3 runs to 15 residues. V lost 4 bases and J 0 bases, leaving 10 bases between the germline ends. CDR3 sequence (DNA): TGTGCCAGCAGCTTAGTAGGGAACTCCTACAATGAGCAGTTCTTC. This translates into CASSLVGNSYNEQFF.

This rearrangement joins TRBV27 to TRBJ2-2; D may correspond to TRBD1 or TRBD2 (5 bases each). The V gene's germline CDR1 is MNHEY and CDR2 SMNVEV (reference sequence). V shed 2 bases and J shed 5 bases, with 12 bases lying between them. This CDR3 region has 15 residues. CDR3 in amino acids: CASSLGTSPTGELFF. CDR3 sequence (DNA): TGTGCCAGCAGTTTAGGGACCTCCCCGACCGGGGAGCTGTTTTTT.

V usage is TRBV27 and J usage is TRBJ1-4; 8 positions match TRBD1. CDR1 and CDR2 (germline): MNHEY, SMNVEV (reference sequence). The length of the CDR3 is 15 residues. Trimming cost V 5 bases and J 6 bases; bases outside gene matches: 8. DNA of the CDR3: TGTGCCAGCAGTATACAGGGGGGGCAGTATGAAAAACTGTTTTTT. Translating it yields CASSIQGGQYEKLFF.

The chain combines TRBV7-2 with TRBJ2-7, with a tentative D call TRBD2 (6 bases). Trimming took off 3 bases at V and 0 bases at J, with 12 bases between the two ends. CDR3 size: 15 residues. Germline V gene sequence: CDR1 SGHTA, CDR2 FQGNSA. The CDR3, as DNA: TGTGCCAGCAGCTTTTTCGGGGACTTCTCCTACGAGCAGTACTTC. Translation gives CASSFFGDFSYEQYF. Using reference TRBV7-2 and TRBJ2-7 for the parts outside the CDR3, the full variable domain is GAGVSQSPSNKVTEKGKDVELRCDPISGHTALYWYRQSLGQGLEFLIYFQGNSAPDKSGLPSDRFSAERTGGSVSTLTIQRTQQEDSAVYLCASSFFGDFSYEQYFGPGTRLTVT.

V and J are TRBV6-5 and TRBJ2-1; either TRBD1 or TRBD2 may fit D (6 bases each). Germline V CDR1 and CDR2: MNHEY, SVGAGI. CDR3 length: 13 amino acids. V shed 7 bases and J shed 6 bases, with 13 bases lying between them. The CDR3 spells CASTRGGGNEQFF. Here the CDR3 DNA reads TGTGCCAGCACTAGAGGAGGGGGCAATGAGCAGTTCTTC.

V usage is TRBV30 and J usage is TRBJ1-4; D is unclear. The CDR3 totals 9 residues. The germline V and J ends were trimmed by 8 bases and 16 bases, with 14 bases remaining between them. CDR1 is GTSNPN, CDR2 SVGIG, per germline (reference sequence). This CDR3 reads CARQAEGFF. As DNA, the CDR3 is TGTGCCCGTCAAGCTGAGGGGTTTTTT.

The V gene is TRBV11-3, the J gene TRBJ2-3; D remains ambiguous. The CDR3 covers 12 residues. Germline V CDR1 and CDR2: SGHNT, YENEEA. V was pared by 5 bases and J by 2 bases, with 5 bases between. The CDR3 is CASSAYTDTQYF. CDR3 bases: TGTGCCAGCAGCGCCTACACAGATACGCAGTATTTT.

This clone has just a few counts. This chain joins TRBV18 and TRBJ2-7; TRBD1 might be the D (5 bases). Trimming shortened V by 4 bases and J by 2 bases, and 9 bases separated the two germline ends. Germline assignment: CDR1 KGHSH and CDR2 LQKENI. This CDR3 is 13 amino acids long. CDR3 region: CASSLRQTYEQYF. The CDR3 DNA follows: TGTGCCAGCTCACTAAGACAGACCTACGAGCAGTACTTC.

This clone was counted between two and nine times. This chain connects TRBV19 to TRBJ1-2; a possible D gene is TRBD1 (5 bases). CDR1 LNHDA and CDR2 SQIVND come from the germline V gene (reference sequence). Trimming cost V 6 bases and J 8 bases, with 19 bases left between them. This CDR3 comprises 14 residues. Written as DNA, the CDR3 is TGTGCCAGTAGCCCGGACATTAACGTCGGGGGCTACACCTTC. Protein product: CASSPDINVGGYTF.

Sample share makes this clone hyperexpanded. The chain links TRBV5-5 to TRBJ2-7; TRBD2 matches at 7 bases. V trimming: 0 bases; J trimming: 3 bases; junction bases outside the gene matches: 0. Germline V lookup: CDR1 SGHKS, CDR2 YYEKEE (reference sequence). There are 13 residues in the CDR3. The CDR3 sequence: CASSLGEGYEQYF. Here the CDR3 DNA reads TGTGCCAGCAGCTTGGGGGAGGGCTACGAGCAGTACTTC.

This chain joins TRBV29-1 and TRBJ2-2; no reliable D call. Germline CDR1 reads SQVTM; CDR2 reads ANQGSEA. The CDR3 consists of 14 residues. The V and J ends lost 5 bases and 6 bases respectively, with 16 bases between them. CDR3 residues: CSVQSLAVSGELFF. Here the CDR3 DNA reads TGCAGCGTTCAATCCCTGGCGGTTTCCGGGGAGCTGTTTTTT.

This clone turned up a few times. V is TRBV30 and J is TRBJ2-1; D is perhaps TRBD2 (5 bases). Germline V gene lookup returns CDR1 GTSNPN and CDR2 SVGIG (reference sequence). The CDR3 spans 13 residues. CDR3 sequence reads: CAGSRGRPNEQFF. The CDR3 DNA reads TGTGCGGGGAGCCGGGGAAGGCCCAATGAGCAGTTCTTC.